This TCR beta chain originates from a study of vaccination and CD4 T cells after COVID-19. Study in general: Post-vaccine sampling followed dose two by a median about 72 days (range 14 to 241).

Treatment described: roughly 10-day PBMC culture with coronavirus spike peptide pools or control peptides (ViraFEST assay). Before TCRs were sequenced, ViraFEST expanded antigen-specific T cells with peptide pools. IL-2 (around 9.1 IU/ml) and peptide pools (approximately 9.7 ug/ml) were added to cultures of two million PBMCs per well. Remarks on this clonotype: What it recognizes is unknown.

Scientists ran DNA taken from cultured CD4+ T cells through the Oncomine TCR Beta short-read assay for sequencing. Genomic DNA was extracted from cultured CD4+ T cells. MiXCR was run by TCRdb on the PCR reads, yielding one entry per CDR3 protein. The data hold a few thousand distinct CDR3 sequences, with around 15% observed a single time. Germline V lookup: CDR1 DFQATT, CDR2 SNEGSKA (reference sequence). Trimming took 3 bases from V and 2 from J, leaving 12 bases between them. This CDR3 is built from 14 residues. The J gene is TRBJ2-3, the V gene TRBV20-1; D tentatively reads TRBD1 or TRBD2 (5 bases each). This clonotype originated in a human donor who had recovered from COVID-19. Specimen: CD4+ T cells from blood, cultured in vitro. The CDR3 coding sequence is TGCAGTGCTAGTCGTGATGGGACCACAGATACGCAGTATTTT. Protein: CSASRDGTTDTQYF.